These 30 T cell receptor beta chains originate from one sample sequenced in a study of T cells after yellow fever vaccination. TCRdb analysed the 5' RACE reads with MiXCR anew, one entry per CDR3 protein. This table holds about 75,000 distinct CDR3 sequences, more than 5.5% found once. This specimen was CD8+ T cells sorted from PBMCs, taken more than 8 days after the first yellow fever vaccination. Receptors were obtained from a young man who received the YFV17D yellow fever vaccine.

The chain recombines TRBV4-2 with TRBJ2-5; TRBD2 might be the D (6 bases). The CDR3 is 17 residues long. V lost 1 base and J 4 bases, leaving 19 bases between the germline ends. Germline V lookup: CDR1 LGHNA, CDR2 YNFKEQ. CDR3 protein: CASSQGLLRAEGETQYF. CDR3 nucleotides: TGTGCCAGCAGCCAAGGGCTCCTCCGAGCGGAGGGAGAGACCCAGTACTTC.

In its sample, this clonotype was seen a few times. The chain is built from TRBV29-1 and TRBJ2-3; 16 positions match TRBD2. The V segment lost 4 bases and the J segment 0 bases; nucleotides outside the gene matches: 7. The germline V gene encodes CDR1 SQVTM and CDR2 ANQGSEA. This CDR3 is built from 18 residues. The CDR3 loop is CSVGMGLAGGPSTDTQYF. The DNA of the CDR3 is TGCAGCGTTGGTATGGGACTAGCGGGGGGGCCCAGCACAGATACGCAGTATTTT.

This clonotype was detected ten times or more. The V gene is TRBV7-8, the J gene TRBJ2-2; no clear D gene. CDR3 length equals 15 residues. V lost 2 bases to trimming and J lost 6 bases, with 13 bases between them. Germline CDR1 SGHVS, CDR2 FQNEAQ. The CDR3: CASSLSPGPPGELFF. Written as DNA, the CDR3 is TGTGCCAGCAGCTTAAGCCCAGGCCCGCCCGGGGAGCTGTTTTTT.

This clonotype has a count of ten or more. J is TRBJ2-2 and V is TRBV7-6; 7 bases fit TRBD2. The CDR3 is made up of 14 amino acids. V was clipped by 3 bases and J by 3 bases; unmatched bases: 1. Germline assignment: CDR1 SGHVS and CDR2 FNYEAQ. CDR3 in amino acids: CASSFGGYTGELFF. For the CDR3, the DNA is TGTGCCAGCAGCTTCGGGGGGTACACCGGGGAGCTGTTTTTT.

This clonotype was seen repeatedly, ten times or more. The chain has TRBV7-2 and TRBJ2-5; D is ambiguous. The CDR3 length is 16 residues. CDR1 is SGHTA, CDR2 FQGNSA, per germline. Trimming pared 3 bases from V and 2 bases from J, leaving 16 bases between. The CDR3 DNA reads as TGTGCCAGCAGCTTCGACCGCGACACCCTGCAAGAGACCCAGTACTTC. Its protein is CASSFDRDTLQETQYF.

This clonotype was detected ten times or more. This rearrangement joins TRBV20-1 to TRBJ1-1; 9 bases fit TRBD1. The CDR3 sequence is 11 residues long. In germline, CDR1 is DFQATT, CDR2 SNEGSKA (reference sequence). Losses at the gene ends were 6 bases for V and 7 bases for J; bases not matched to a gene: 3. The CDR3 here is CSARTGVEAFF. CDR3 in DNA: TGCAGTGCCAGGACAGGGGTTGAAGCTTTCTTT.

This clonotype was found many times. The V gene is TRBV6-5, the J gene TRBJ2-3; the D is unclear. The CDR3 has 15 amino acids. The germline CDR1 and CDR2 sequences are MNHEY and SVGAGI. Between the trimmed V and J ends, which lost 2 bases and 5 bases, there was a span of 14 bases. The CDR3 region is CASSYGDGPEDTQYF. In nucleotides, the CDR3 is TGTGCCAGCAGTTACGGAGACGGCCCTGAAGATACGCAGTATTTT.

In this sample, this clonotype turned up many times. The gene calls are TRBV3-1 and TRBJ2-5; no clear D. The CDR3 sequence is 16 residues long. Germline V gene sequence: CDR1 LGHDT, CDR2 YNNKEL (reference sequence). Trimming took off 0 bases at V and 1 base at J, with 12 bases between the two ends. In DNA, the CDR3 is TGTGCCAGCAGCCAAGAGGGCAGTCCGGGCCAAGAGACCCAGTACTTC. As protein: CASSQEGSPGQETQYF.

This clonotype was seen repeatedly, ten times or more. The chain uses TRBV5-5 and TRBJ2-7; perhaps TRBD2 as D (5 bases). This CDR3 has 12 amino acids. V lost 2 bases and J lost 3, with 6 bases in between. The germline CDR1 and CDR2 sequences are SGHKS and YYEKEE (reference sequence). The CDR3 spells CASSFGGYEQYF. The CDR3 nucleotides read TGTGCCAGCAGCTTCGGAGGCTACGAGCAGTACTTC.

Concerning this clonotype: One base away lies a much larger clone, so this may be a sequencing read error. This chain connects TRBV6-5 to TRBJ2-2, with D uncertain. Germline values: CDR1 MNHEY, CDR2 SVGAGI. The CDR3 covers 12 residues. V was pared by 6 bases and J by 8 bases, with 10 bases between. CDR3 nucleotides: TGTGCCAGCAGCCCGAACTTTGGGGAGCTGTTTTTT. This translates into CASSPNFGELFF.

This clonotype has a count of ten or more. The chain has TRBV12-5 and TRBJ2-7; D may be TRBD1 (6 bases). In germline, CDR1 is LGHNT, CDR2 FRNRAP. The CDR3 spans 14 residues. The V end lost 5 bases, the J end lost 2 bases, and 13 bases lay between the germline ends. The CDR3 region is CASGQTGLPYEQYF. CDR3 bases: TGTGCTAGTGGTCAGACAGGCCTCCCCTACGAGCAGTACTTC.

This sequence joins TRBV27 and TRBJ2-7; D is undetermined. The CDR3 contains 13 residues. Trimming left V 8 bases short and J 5 bases short, with 16 bases between. Germline V gene lookup returns CDR1 MNHEY and CDR2 SMNVEV (reference sequence). CDR3 residues: CASYPFLGHEQYF. CDR3 nucleotides: TGTGCCAGCTACCCCTTCCTAGGGCACGAGCAGTACTTC.

The CDR3 region has the DNA TGTGCCAGCAGCTTAGTGGAGGGATGGACACGAACAGATACGCAGTATTTT. Its protein product is CASSLVEGWTRTDTQYF. V is TRBV7-6 and J is TRBJ2-3; maybe TRBD2 (6 bases). Germline lookup yields CDR1 SGHVS and CDR2 FNYEAQ. The CDR3 covers 17 residues. Trimming cost V 1 base and J 3 bases, with 17 bases left between them.

Many counts were recorded for this clonotype. This rearrangement joins TRBV6-4 to TRBJ1-2; D uncertain. Per the germline V gene, CDR1 is MRHNA and CDR2 is SNTAGT. The CDR3 length is 11 residues. The germline V and J ends were trimmed by 8 bases and 3 bases, with 7 bases remaining between them. The CDR3 DNA sequence: TGTGCCAGCCTAGGCTACTATGGCTACACCTTC. Protein: CASLGYYGYTF.

In nucleotides, the CDR3 is TGTGCCAGCAGCACTGGCGTCGGACTCCCCGACTACGAGCAGTACTTC. It codes for CASSTGVGLPDYEQYF. The gene calls are TRBV12-3 or TRBV12-4 and TRBJ2-7; weak D call: TRBD2 (5 bases). The CDR3 has 16 amino acids. V gave up 6 bases and J gave up 3 bases, with 21 bases separating them.

This clonotype was seen repeatedly, ten times or more. V is TRBV11-3 and J is TRBJ2-5; 7 nucleotides line up with TRBD1. Per germline, CDR1 SGHNT and CDR2 YENEEA. The CDR3 length is 13 residues. The V segment lost 5 bases and the J segment 5 bases; nucleotides outside the gene matches: 5. CDR3 sequence: CASSLQGRETQYF. The DNA of the CDR3 is TGTGCCAGCAGCCTACAGGGGCGGGAGACCCAGTACTTC.

There are a few counts of this clonotype. The chain couples TRBV14 to TRBJ1-2, with D unclear. CDR3 length: 16 amino acids. Germline loops: CDR1 SGHDN, CDR2 FVKESK. Trimming removed 1 base at V and 0 bases at J, with 12 bases between. The CDR3 DNA reads TGTGCCAGCAGCCAAGCGGCCCAGGTGGCTAACTATGGCTACACCTTC. It encodes CASSQAAQVANYGYTF.

This rearrangement joins TRBV20-1 to TRBJ1-2; 8 bases agree with TRBD1. V shed 7 bases, J shed 4 bases, and the junction held 11 bases outside the gene matches. Germline V CDR1 and CDR2: DFQATT, SNEGSKA (reference sequence). There are 14 residues in the CDR3. CDR3 sequence reads: CSVTSRGLGYGYTF. As DNA, the CDR3 is TGCAGTGTCACTTCCAGGGGGCTGGGCTATGGCTACACCTTC.

Notes on this clonotype: A much larger clone lies a single base off, so this may be a read error. The gene calls are TRBV12-3 or TRBV12-4 and TRBJ2-1; D call uncertain. This CDR3 spans 16 amino acids. Trimming shortened V by 1 base and J by 6 bases, and 16 bases separated the two germline ends. The DNA of the CDR3 is TGTGCCAGCAGTTTAGTTCCCCCGGGCGTTTTCAATGAGCAGTTCTTC. Amino acids: CASSLVPPGVFNEQFF.

The sample holds many counts of this clonotype. This rearrangement joins TRBV7-6 to TRBJ2-2, with D perhaps assigned TRBD1 or TRBD2 (7 bases each). CDR1 SGHVS and CDR2 FNYEAQ come from the germline V gene. Trimming stripped 5 bases from V and 3 bases from J, with 19 bases between. The CDR3 length is 17 residues. Here the CDR3 reads CASSSQGGDPYTGELFF. CDR3 bases: TGTGCCAGCAGCAGCCAGGGGGGGGACCCCTACACCGGGGAGCTGTTTTTT.

This clonotype was seen ten or more times. This sequence joins TRBV4-1 and TRBJ2-4; TRBD2 aligns across 9 bases. The CDR3 sequence is 17 residues long. Germline V gene sequence: CDR1 MGHRA, CDR2 YSYEKL. V trimming: 1 base; J trimming: 6 bases; junction bases outside the gene matches: 10. The CDR3 sequence: CASSQGISGGRRNIQYF. In DNA form, the CDR3 reads TGCGCCAGCAGCCAAGGGATTAGCGGGGGTCGGAGAAACATTCAGTACTTC.

This clonotype occurred a few times. The chain joins TRBV7-9 to TRBJ1-2, with D possibly TRBD1 on 6 matching bases. Deletions cut 5 bases from V and 8 bases from J, with 18 bases between. CDR1 SEHNR and CDR2 FQNEAQ come from the germline V gene (reference sequence). There are 14 residues in the CDR3. CDR3 in amino acids: CASSGIANREGYTF. As DNA, the CDR3 is TGTGCCAGCAGCGGAATCGCAAACAGGGAGGGCTACACCTTC.

This clonotype was recorded a few times. The rearrangement joins TRBV7-9 to TRBJ2-7; D tentatively fits TRBD1 or TRBD2 (5 bases each). The CDR3 runs 13 residues. Trimming left V 2 bases short and J 3 bases short, with 8 bases between. Germline V gene data show CDR1 as SEHNR and CDR2 as FQNEAQ (reference sequence). CDR3 DNA: TGTGCCAGCAGCTTACCTGGGGGCTACGAGCAGTACTTC. Translation: CASSLPGGYEQYF.

The sample holds a few counts of this clonotype. The chain recombines TRBV19 with TRBJ2-7; no firm D call. Trimming cost V 6 bases and J 1 base, with 13 bases left between them. Germline V CDR1 and CDR2: LNHDA, SQIVND (reference sequence). There are 14 residues in the CDR3. The CDR3 loop reads CASRWSGHSYEQYF. The CDR3 DNA reads TGTGCCAGTAGATGGTCGGGCCATTCCTACGAGCAGTACTTC.

There are many counts of this clonotype. The chain is built from TRBV4-3 and TRBJ2-7, with 7 bases identical to TRBD2. V was clipped by 0 bases and J by 1 base; unmatched bases: 9. This CDR3 spans 17 amino acids. Germline loops: CDR1 LGHNA, CDR2 YSLEER. This CDR3 reads CASSQEIGDYNSYEQYF. For the CDR3, the DNA is TGCGCCAGCAGCCAAGAAATAGGGGACTACAATTCCTACGAGCAGTACTTC.

The rearrangement links TRBV7-8 to TRBJ2-7; D is undetermined. Germline V gene lookup returns CDR1 SGHVS and CDR2 FQNEAQ. This CDR3 comprises 13 residues. Trimming removed 3 bases from V and 4 bases from J, with 10 bases in between. CDR3 loop: CASSFNPVYEQYV. The CDR3 DNA follows: TGTGCCAGCAGCTTTAATCCAGTTTACGAGCAGTACGTC.

This clonotype showed up many times. The V call is TRBV14, the J call TRBJ2-2; unclear D gene. Germline values: CDR1 SGHDN, CDR2 FVKESK. Deletions cut 4 bases from V and 3 bases from J, with 6 bases between. The CDR3 runs to 13 residues. CDR3 in DNA: TGTGCCAGCAGCCTCCTGGACACCGGGGAGCTGTTTTTT. It translates to CASSLLDTGELFF.

Ten or more counts support this clonotype. The chain recombines TRBV21-1 with TRBJ2-7. TRBV21-1 is listed as a pseudogene. The CDR3 is 16 amino acids. This chain's CDR3 is CASSPWPSQDSYEQYF. The CDR3 nucleotides read TGTGCCAGCAGCCCTTGGCCGAGCCAGGACTCCTACGAGCAGTACTTC.

This clonotype was counted ten times or more. The chain carries TRBV12-3 or TRBV12-4 and TRBJ1-1; 11 nucleotides line up with TRBD1. This CDR3 comprises 16 residues. The ends lost 7 bases at V and 3 bases at J; junction bases unmatched: 10. CDR3 in DNA: TGTGCCAGCACCCGATGGACAGGGGGCAACGACACTGAAGCTTTCTTT. Protein: CASTRWTGGNDTEAFF.

The chain is built from TRBV5-4 and TRBJ2-3, with 8 nucleotides matching TRBD2. Germline V gene data show CDR1 as SGHNT and CDR2 as YYREEE (reference sequence). This CDR3 comprises 15 residues. Unmatched junction bases numbered 7, after V lost 1 base and J lost 6 bases. The CDR3, as DNA: TGTGCCAGCAGCTTGTTGGATAGCGGGGTTGATACGCAGTATTTT. Translation: CASSLLDSGVDTQYF.